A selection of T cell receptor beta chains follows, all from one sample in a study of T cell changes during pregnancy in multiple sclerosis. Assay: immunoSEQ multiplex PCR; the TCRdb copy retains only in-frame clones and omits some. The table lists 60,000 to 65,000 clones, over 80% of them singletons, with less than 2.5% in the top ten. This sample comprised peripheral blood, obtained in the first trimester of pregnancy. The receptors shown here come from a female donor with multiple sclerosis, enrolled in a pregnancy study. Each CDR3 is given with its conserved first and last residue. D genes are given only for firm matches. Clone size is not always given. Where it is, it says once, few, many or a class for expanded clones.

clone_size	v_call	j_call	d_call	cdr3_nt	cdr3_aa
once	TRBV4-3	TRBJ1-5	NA	TGCGCCAGCAGCCAAGGGCTGGGGGCACCAAATCAGCCCCAGCATTTT	CASSQGLGAPNQPQHF
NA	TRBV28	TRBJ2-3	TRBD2	TGTGCCAGCAGGGAGGTGCGGGAGGGAAACACAGATACGCAGTATTTT	CASREVREGNTDTQYF
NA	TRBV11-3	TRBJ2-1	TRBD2	TGTGCCAGCAGCCCACTAGCGGGAGAGATTGAGCAGTTCTTC	CASSPLAGEIEQFF
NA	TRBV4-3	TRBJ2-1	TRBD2	TGCGCCAGCAGCCGAGGAAAACTAGCGGAGGAGCAGTTCTTC	CASSRGKLAEEQFF
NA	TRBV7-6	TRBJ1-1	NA	TGTGCCAGCAGCCAAAGGCAGGACACTGAAGCTTTCTTT	CASSQRQDTEAFF
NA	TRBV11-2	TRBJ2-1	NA	TGTGCCAGCAGCTTGGAGGCGGGACCAACAAATGAGCAGTTCTTC	CASSLEAGPTNEQFF
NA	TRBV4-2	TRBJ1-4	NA	TGTGCCAGCAGCCAAGATTCGGACACATCTAATGAAAAACTGTTTTTT	CASSQDSDTSNEKLFF
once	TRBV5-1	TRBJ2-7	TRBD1	TGCGCCAGCAGCTTGGGGACAGGGTTTTACGAGCAGTACTTC	CASSLGTGFYEQYF
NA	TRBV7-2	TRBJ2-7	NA	TGTGCCAGCAGCACACAGCACTACGAGCAGTACTTC	CASSTQHYEQYF
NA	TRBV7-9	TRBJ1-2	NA	TGTGCCAGCAGCTTAGACGGGTTGGGAGAAAACTATGGCTACACCTTC	CASSLDGLGENYGYTF
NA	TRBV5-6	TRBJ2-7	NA	TGTGCCAGCAGCTTTGAAAGCGGAGCCTCCTACGAGCAGTACTTC	CASSFESGASYEQYF
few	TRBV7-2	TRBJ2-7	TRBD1	TGTGCCAGCAGCCTTCCGGGACAGGCCTCCTACGAGCAGTACTTC	CASSLPGQASYEQYF
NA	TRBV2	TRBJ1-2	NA	TGTGCCAGCAGCTTAAGTTCCAGGGGCCGCTATGGCTACACCTTC	CASSLSSRGRYGYTF
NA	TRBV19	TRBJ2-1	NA	TGTGCCAGTAGTATTTTTTCGGCTAGCTCCTACAATGAGCAGTTCTTC	CASSIFSASSYNEQFF
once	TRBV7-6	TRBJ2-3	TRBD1	TGTGCCAGCAGCGACAGGGACAGGGCCACAGATACGCAGTATTTT	CASSDRDRATDTQYF